The clone carrying this T cell receptor beta chain was detected a few times. Its antigen remains unidentified. This sample is drawn from a study of cytomegalovirus exposure and HLA in healthy donors. General observations from the study: TCR beta sequences numbering about 17,000 were associated with HLA alleles at 0.05 false discovery rate in a later analysis. In an earlier analysis, in some 540 donors, most V segments appeared productive either ~87% or ~30% of the time.

PCR involved 60 Vbeta and 13 Jbeta primers. Profiled with immunoSEQ multiplex PCR; TCRdb holds only in-frame clones, not every one. The data hold 50,000 to 75,000 clones, with 80% observed a single time. CDR3 length equals 18 residues. With 5 bases clipped from V and 4 bases from J, the junction kept 15 bases outside the gene matches. Germline CDR1 MGHDK, CDR2 SYGVNS. Sequenced: PBMCs. The clonotype was recovered from a woman aged 35 to 49 in good health and CMV-seronegative. This chain joins TRBV25-1 and TRBJ2-1, with 9 bases matching TRBD2. The CDR3 here is CASSLTWAGGREYNEQFF. The CDR3 DNA follows: TGTGCCAGCAGTCTTACATGGGCGGGAGGGCGGGAATACAATGAGCAGTTCTTC.